Below, one T cell receptor beta chain is given with its context. Sequencing used immunoSEQ multiplex PCR; TCRdb keeps in-frame clones, though not all of them. The data contain 48,000 or so clones, approximately 81% of them singletons. These data come from a study of PD-L1 blockade in urothelial cancer. Study as a whole: Patients had been given 0 to 3 earlier chemotherapy regimens. The researchers analyzed blood 3 weeks (second dose) and 6 weeks after treatment start.

Time point: peripheral blood 6 weeks after treatment start. Patients had urothelial carcinoma that was locally advanced or metastatic. The origin of this receptor is a man between 70 and 80 years old with urothelial cancer. Sequencing used PBMCs, obtained around atezolizumab (anti-PD-L1) treatment.

The CDR3 region is CAWRWTGGNGYTF. The CDR3 nucleotides read TGTGCCTGGAGGTGGACAGGGGGGAATGGCTACACCTTC. The chain joins TRBV30 to TRBJ1-2; 10 nucleotides agree with TRBD1. The V gene's germline CDR1 is GTSNPN and CDR2 SVGIG (reference sequence). The CDR3 is 13 amino acids. V dropped 3 bases and J dropped 6; count of bases not matched to a gene: 4.